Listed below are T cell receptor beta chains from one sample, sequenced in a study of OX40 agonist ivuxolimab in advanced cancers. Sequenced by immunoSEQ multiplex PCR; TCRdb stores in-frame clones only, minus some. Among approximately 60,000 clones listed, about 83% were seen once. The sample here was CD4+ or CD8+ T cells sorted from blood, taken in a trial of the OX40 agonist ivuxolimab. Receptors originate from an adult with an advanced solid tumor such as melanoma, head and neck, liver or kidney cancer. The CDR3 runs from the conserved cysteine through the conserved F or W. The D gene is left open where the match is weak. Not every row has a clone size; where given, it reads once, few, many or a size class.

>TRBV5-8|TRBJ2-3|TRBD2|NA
CASSKLAGVADTQYF
TGTGCCAGCAGCAAACTAGCGGGAGTGGCAGATACGCAGTATTTT
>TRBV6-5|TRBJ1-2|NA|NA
CASSEGPTGYGYTF
TGTGCCAGCAGTGAGGGCCCGACAGGTTATGGCTACACCTTC
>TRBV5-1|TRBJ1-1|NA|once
CASSLGSSITEAFF
TGCGCCAGCAGCTTGGGCAGCTCGATCACTGAAGCTTTCTTT
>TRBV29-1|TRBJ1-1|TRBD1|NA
CSVESRTGSAEAFF
TGCAGCGTTGAATCCAGGACAGGGAGCGCTGAAGCTTTCTTT
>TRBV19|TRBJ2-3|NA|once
CASKRRGQLETDTQYF
TGTGCCAGTAAGCGGAGGGGACAGCTAGAGACAGATACGCAGTATTTT
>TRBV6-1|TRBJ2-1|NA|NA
CASSERIGREQFF
TGTGCCAGCAGTGAAAGGATAGGGCGTGAGCAGTTCTTC
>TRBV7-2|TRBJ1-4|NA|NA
CASSPARATNEKLFF
TGTGCCAGCAGCCCCGCGAGGGCAACTAATGAAAAACTGTTTTTT
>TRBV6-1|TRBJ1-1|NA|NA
CASSRDRLGTEAFF
TGTGCCAGCAGCCGAGACAGGCTTGGTACTGAAGCTTTCTTT
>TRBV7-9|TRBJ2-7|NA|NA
CATTRDSDYEQYF
TGTGCCACCACCCGGGACTCGGACTACGAGCAGTACTTC
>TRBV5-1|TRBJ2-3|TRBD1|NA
CASSYGTGGRDTQYF
TGCGCCAGCAGCTACGGGACAGGAGGTAGAGATACGCAGTATTTT
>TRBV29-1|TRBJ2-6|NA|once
CSVISSSGANVLTF
TGCAGCGTTATCAGCAGCTCTGGGGCCAACGTCCTGACTTTC
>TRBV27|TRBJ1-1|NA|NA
CASRSYRDDYTEAFF
TGTGCCAGCAGATCCTACAGGGATGATTACACTGAAGCTTTCTTT
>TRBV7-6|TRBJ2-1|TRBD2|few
CASSGTSGRGEQFF
TGTGCCAGCAGCGGGACTAGCGGGAGAGGTGAGCAGTTCTTC
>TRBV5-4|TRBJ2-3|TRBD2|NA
CASSPGLAGDTDTQYF
TGTGCCAGCAGCCCCGGACTAGCGGGGGACACAGATACGCAGTATTTT
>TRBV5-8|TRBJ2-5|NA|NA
CASSLGTVETQYF
TGTGCCAGCAGCTTGGGGACAGTAGAGACCCAGTACTTC
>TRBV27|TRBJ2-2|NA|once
CASSLTPVIGSGTGELFF
TGTGCCAGCAGTCTCACCCCGGTGATCGGGAGTGGTACCGGGGAGCTGTTTTTT
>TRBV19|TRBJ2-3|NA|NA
CASSRNRDRLTDTQYF
TGTGCCAGTAGTCGAAACCGGGATCGACTTACAGATACGCAGTATTTT
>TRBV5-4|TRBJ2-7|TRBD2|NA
CASRAAREGGYEQYF
TGTGCCAGCAGGGCGGCGCGGGAGGGTGGCTACGAGCAGTACTTC
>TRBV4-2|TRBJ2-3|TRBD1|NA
CASSPRTGGMTDTQYF
TGTGCCAGCAGCCCGAGGACAGGGGGGATGACAGATACGCAGTATTTT
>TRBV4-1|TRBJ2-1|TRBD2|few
CASSQQGLADNEQFF
TGCGCCAGCAGCCAACAGGGACTAGCGGACAATGAGCAGTTCTTC
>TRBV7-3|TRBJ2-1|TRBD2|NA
CASSEREEGNEQFF
TGTGCCAGCAGCGAGCGGGAGGAAGGCAATGAGCAGTTCTTC
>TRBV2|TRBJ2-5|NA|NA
CASKTPYQETQYF
TGTGCCAGCAAAACACCGTACCAAGAGACCCAGTACTTC
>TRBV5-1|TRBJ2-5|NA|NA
CASSLEGAGETQYF
TGCGCCAGCAGCTTGGAGGGGGCGGGGGAGACCCAGTACTTC
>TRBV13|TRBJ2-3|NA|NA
CASPRTPHLGVTDTQYF
TGTGCCAGCCCTCGAACCCCACACCTAGGGGTCACAGATACGCAGTATTTT
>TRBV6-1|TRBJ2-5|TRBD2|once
CASSEALRSGRETQYF
TGTGCCAGCAGTGAAGCGCTGAGGAGCGGGAGAGAGACCCAGTACTTC
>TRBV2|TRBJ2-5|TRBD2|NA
CASRLLAGGGTQYF
TGTGCCAGCAGGTTGCTAGCGGGAGGGGGGACCCAGTACTTC
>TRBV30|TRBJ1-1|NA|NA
CAWSVMGTEAFF
TGTGCCTGGAGTGTTATGGGAACTGAAGCTTTCTTT
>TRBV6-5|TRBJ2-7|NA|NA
CASSDGTSSYEQYF
TGTGCCAGCAGTGATGGGACGTCCTCCTACGAGCAGTACTTC
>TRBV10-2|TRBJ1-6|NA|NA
CASSESYRGNSPLHF
TGCGCCAGCAGTGAGTCGTATCGGGGGAATTCACCCCTCCACTTT
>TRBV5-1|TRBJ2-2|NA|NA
CASSSDTGSTGELFF
TGCGCCAGCAGCTCAGACACAGGGAGCACCGGGGAGCTGTTTTTT
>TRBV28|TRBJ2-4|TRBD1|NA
CASSSTSGQGNIQYF
TGTGCCAGCAGTTCCACATCGGGACAGGGAAACATTCAGTACTTC
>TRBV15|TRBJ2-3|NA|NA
CATSRVSPGTQYF
TGTGCCACCAGCAGAGTCTCTCCGGGTACGCAGTATTTT
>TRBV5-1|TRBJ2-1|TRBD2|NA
CASSLGLAANEQFF
TGCGCCAGCAGCCTCGGACTAGCGGCCAATGAGCAGTTCTTC
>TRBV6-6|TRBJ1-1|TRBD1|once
CASSYGRGNEAFF
TGTGCCAGCAGTTACGGCAGGGGGAATGAAGCTTTCTTT
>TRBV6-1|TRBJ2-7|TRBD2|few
CASSDWGRAGYEQYF
TGTGCCAGCAGTGATTGGGGGAGGGCCGGCTACGAGCAGTACTTC
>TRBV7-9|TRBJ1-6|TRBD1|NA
CASSPGGARYNSPLHF
TGTGCCAGCAGCCCAGGGGGAGCCCGATATAATTCACCCCTCCACTTT
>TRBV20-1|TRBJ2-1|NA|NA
CSAGSGNEQFF
TGCAGTGCCGGGAGCGGGAATGAGCAGTTCTTC
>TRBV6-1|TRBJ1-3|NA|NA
CASSINSGNTIYF
TGTGCCAGCAGTATAAACTCTGGAAACACCATATATTTT
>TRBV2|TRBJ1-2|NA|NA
CASSEDSGLYGYTF
TGTGCCAGCAGTGAAGACAGCGGACTCTATGGCTACACCTTC
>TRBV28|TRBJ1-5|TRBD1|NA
CASSFHRTGGEPQHF
TGTGCCAGCAGTTTTCATCGGACAGGGGGGGAGCCCCAGCATTTT
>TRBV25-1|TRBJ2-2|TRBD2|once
CASSLAGNTGELFF
TGTGCCAGCAGTCTAGCGGGTAACACCGGGGAGCTGTTTTTT
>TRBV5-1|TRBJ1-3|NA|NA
CASNRDNSLSGNTIYF
TGCGCCAGCAACCGGGACAACTCCCTCTCTGGAAACACCATATATTTT
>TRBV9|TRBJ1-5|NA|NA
CASSVGWGADGNQPQHF
TGTGCCAGCAGCGTAGGGTGGGGGGCAGACGGCAATCAGCCCCAGCATTTT
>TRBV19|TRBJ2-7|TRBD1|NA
CASSPPSGQLYEQYF
TGTGCCAGTAGCCCCCCCTCGGGACAGCTCTACGAGCAGTACTTC
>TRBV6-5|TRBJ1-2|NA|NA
CASRAQGLGYGYTF
TGTGCCAGCAGGGCTCAGGGGCTAGGCTATGGCTACACCTTC
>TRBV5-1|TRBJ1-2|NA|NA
CASSLALTLPPGVYGYTF
TGCGCCAGCAGCTTGGCCCTAACTTTACCCCCAGGAGTCTATGGCTACACCTTC
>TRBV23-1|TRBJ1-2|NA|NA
CASSQSRGQTNYGYTF
TGCGCCAGCAGTCAATCGCGCGGACAGACTAACTATGGCTACACCTTC